One T cell receptor (beta chain) is described in this entry. Its antigen is as yet unknown. The PCR had 60 Vbeta and 13 Jbeta primers. Generated by immunoSEQ multiplex PCR, the TCRdb table keeps only in-frame clones and is missing some. Its clone listing holds around 100,000 clones. This CDR3 comprises 13 residues. V shed 0 bases and J shed 5 bases, with 8 bases lying between them. CDR1 is MNHEY, CDR2 SMNVEV, per germline (reference sequence). The data stem from a study of cytomegalovirus exposure and HLA in healthy donors. The study's findings and limits: Among TCR beta chains, those listed as cytomegalovirus-associated numbered over 150.

The TCR originated in a woman aged 25 to 39 in good health and CMV-seronegative. The chain links TRBV27 to TRBJ2-7; D gene uncertain. The sample was PBMCs. The CDR3 protein is CASSLSRFHEQYF. CDR3 coding DNA: TGTGCCAGCAGTTTATCCAGGTTCCACGAGCAGTACTTC.